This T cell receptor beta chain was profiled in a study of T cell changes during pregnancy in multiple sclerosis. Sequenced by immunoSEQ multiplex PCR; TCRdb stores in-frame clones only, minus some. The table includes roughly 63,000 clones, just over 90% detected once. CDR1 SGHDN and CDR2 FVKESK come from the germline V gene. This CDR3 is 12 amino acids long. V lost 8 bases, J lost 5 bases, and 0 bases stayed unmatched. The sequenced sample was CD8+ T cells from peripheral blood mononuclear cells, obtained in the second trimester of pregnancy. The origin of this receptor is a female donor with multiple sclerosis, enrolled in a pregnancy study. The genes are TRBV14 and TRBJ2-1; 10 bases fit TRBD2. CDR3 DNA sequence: TGTGCCAGCGGGACTAGCGACAATGAGCAGTTCTTC. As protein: CASGTSDNEQFF.